This TCR beta chain came from a study of cytomegalovirus exposure and HLA in healthy donors. This clone is a singleton in its sample. This CDR3 region has 13 residues. The PCR used 60 Vbeta and 13 Jbeta primers. Data came from immunoSEQ multiplex PCR; TCRdb stores just in-frame clones and leaves some out. The sample has approximately 200,000 clones, 70% to 80% seen once. The sequence was collected from a girl aged 5-17 years in good health and CMV-seropositive. Material for sequencing was PBMCs. The rearrangement links TRBV21-1 to TRBJ1-5. TRBV21-1 is assigned pseudogene status. CDR3 amino acids: CASTGGGGQPQHF. CDR3 coding DNA: TGTGCCAGCACGGGAGGGGGTGGTCAGCCCCAGCATTTT.